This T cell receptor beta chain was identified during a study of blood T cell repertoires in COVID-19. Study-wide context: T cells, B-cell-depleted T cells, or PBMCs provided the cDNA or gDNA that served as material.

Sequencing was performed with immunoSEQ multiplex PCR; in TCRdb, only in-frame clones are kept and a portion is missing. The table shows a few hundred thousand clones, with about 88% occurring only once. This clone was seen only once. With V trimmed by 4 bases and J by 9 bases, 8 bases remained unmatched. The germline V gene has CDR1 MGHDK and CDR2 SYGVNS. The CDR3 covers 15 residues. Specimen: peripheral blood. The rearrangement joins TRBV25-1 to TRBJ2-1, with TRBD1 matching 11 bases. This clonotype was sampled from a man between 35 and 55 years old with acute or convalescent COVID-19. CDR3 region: CASSGGQGERSEQFF. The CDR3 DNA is TGTGCCAGCAGTGGGGGACAGGGGGAACGAAGTGAGCAGTTCTTC. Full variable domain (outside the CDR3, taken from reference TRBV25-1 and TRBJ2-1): EADIYQTPRYLVIGTGKKITLECSQTMGHDKMYWYQQDPGMELHLIHYSYGVNSTEKGDLSSESTVSRIRTEHFPLTLESARPSHTSQYLCASSGGQGERSEQFFGPGTRLTVL.